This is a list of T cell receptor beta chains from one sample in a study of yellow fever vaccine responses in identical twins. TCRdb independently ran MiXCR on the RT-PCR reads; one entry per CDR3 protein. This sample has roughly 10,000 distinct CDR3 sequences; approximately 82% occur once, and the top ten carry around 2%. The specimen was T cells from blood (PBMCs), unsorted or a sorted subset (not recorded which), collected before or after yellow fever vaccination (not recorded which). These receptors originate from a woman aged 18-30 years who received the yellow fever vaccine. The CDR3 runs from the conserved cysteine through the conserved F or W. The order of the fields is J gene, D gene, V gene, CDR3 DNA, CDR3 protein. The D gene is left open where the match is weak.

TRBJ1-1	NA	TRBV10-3	TGTGCCATCAGTGAGCGGGACCAGGGGAGTGATGCGGCTTTCTTT	CAISERDQGSDAAFF
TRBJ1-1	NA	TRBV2	TGTGCCAGCAGTGAACTAGGGGTTTTGAACACTGAAGCTTTCTTT	CASSELGVLNTEAFF
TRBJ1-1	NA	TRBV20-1	TGCAGTGCTAGAGATTCGGGGAGCACTGAAGCTTTCTTT	CSARDSGSTEAFF
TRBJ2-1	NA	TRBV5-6	TGTGCCAGCAGCCCTCCAGGTTACAATGAGCAGTTCTTC	CASSPPGYNEQFF
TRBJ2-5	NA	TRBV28	TGTGCCAGCCGCCTAGGGGGATACTCGGAGACCCAGTACTTC	CASRLGGYSETQYF
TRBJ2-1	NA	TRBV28	TGTGCCAGCAGTTTGGAGGGAGGCACCTACAATGAGCAGTTCTTC	CASSLEGGTYNEQFF
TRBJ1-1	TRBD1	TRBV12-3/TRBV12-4	TGTGCCAGCAGTAGCCCCCAGGGGGTTCTAGACACTGAAGCTTTCTTT	CASSSPQGVLDTEAFF
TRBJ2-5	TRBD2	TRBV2	TGTGCCAGCAGTGAACGGGGTGGGACTAGCGGGGCGAAGGAGACCCAGTACTTC	CASSERGGTSGAKETQYF
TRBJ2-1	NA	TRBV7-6	TGTGCCAGCAGCCCACTCCCCCTCTCCCCCTCCTACAATGAGCAGTTCTTC	CASSPLPLSPSYNEQFF
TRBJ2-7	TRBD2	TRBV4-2	TGTGCCAGCAGCCAACGGGGGGGCAGGAGCTCCTACGAGCAGTACTTC	CASSQRGGRSSYEQYF
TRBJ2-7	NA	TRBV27	TGTGCCAGCAGCCGAACCGGGACAAACTACGAGCAGTACTTC	CASSRTGTNYEQYF